The rows below give T cell receptor beta chains drawn from one sample of a study of blood T cell repertoires in COVID-19. The protocol was immunoSEQ multiplex PCR, while the TCRdb copy is restricted to in-frame clones and leaves out a portion. Of more than 250,000 clones listed, roughly 85% are singletons. Sequenced: PBMCs or T cells enriched from blood (not recorded which). The receptor set was obtained from a man aged 30-40 years who had recovered from COVID-19. CDR3s leave out the opening cysteine and the closing phenylalanine or tryptophan.

j_call | v_call | cdr3_aa
TRBJ1-2 | TRBV24-1 | ATSDSGVGGYT
TRBJ2-3 | TRBV7-3 | ASSSTSGGTDTQY
TRBJ2-2 | TRBV27 | ASGGRTLSTGELF
TRBJ2-7 | TRBV10-3 | AIQPGQGGYEQY
TRBJ2-1 | TRBV5-1 | ASSSGQGVKGNEQF
TRBJ1-3 | TRBV23-1 | ASSQYPGYSGNTIY
TRBJ2-5 | TRBV6-5 | ASEGQETQY
TRBJ2-7 | TRBV5-6 | ASSQTLRRKKSEQY
TRBJ2-1 | TRBV9 | ASSAPLAGGINEQF
TRBJ1-1 | TRBV3-1/TRBV3-2 | ASSARQDLLDTEAF
TRBJ2-4 | TRBV2 | ASVRGLAKNIQY
TRBJ1-2 | TRBV4-2 | ASSPGTSTNYGYT
TRBJ1-1 | TRBV7-3 | ASRPEGAPGTEAF
TRBJ2-7 | TRBV10-2 | ASSEFGQYEQY
TRBJ2-3 | TRBV2 | ASRSSDTQY
TRBJ1-5 | TRBV5-1 | ASSLGQGKAQH
TRBJ1-1 | TRBV6-5 | ASSRLQGTTEAF
TRBJ2-3 | TRBV30 | ACGGGGDTQY
TRBJ1-2 | TRBV20-1 | SASIWRGDGYT
TRBJ2-1 | TRBV30 | AWINLQGARNEQF
TRBJ2-3 | TRBV19 | ASSIYGYTDTQY
TRBJ1-3 | TRBV7-6 | ASSLAQTGGTRNTIY